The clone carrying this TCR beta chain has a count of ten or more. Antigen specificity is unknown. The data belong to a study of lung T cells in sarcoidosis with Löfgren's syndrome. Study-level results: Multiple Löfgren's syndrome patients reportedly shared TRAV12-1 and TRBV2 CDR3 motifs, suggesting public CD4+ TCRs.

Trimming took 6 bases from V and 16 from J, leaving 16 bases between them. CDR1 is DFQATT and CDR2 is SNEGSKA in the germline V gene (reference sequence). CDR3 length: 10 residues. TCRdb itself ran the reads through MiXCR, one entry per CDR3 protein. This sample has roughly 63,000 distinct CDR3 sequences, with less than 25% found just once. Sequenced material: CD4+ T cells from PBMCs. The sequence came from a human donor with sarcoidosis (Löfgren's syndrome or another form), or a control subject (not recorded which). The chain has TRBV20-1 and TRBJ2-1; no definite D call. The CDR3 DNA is TGCAGTGCCCTGGACCCTCGCGGATTCTTC. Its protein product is CSALDPRGFF.